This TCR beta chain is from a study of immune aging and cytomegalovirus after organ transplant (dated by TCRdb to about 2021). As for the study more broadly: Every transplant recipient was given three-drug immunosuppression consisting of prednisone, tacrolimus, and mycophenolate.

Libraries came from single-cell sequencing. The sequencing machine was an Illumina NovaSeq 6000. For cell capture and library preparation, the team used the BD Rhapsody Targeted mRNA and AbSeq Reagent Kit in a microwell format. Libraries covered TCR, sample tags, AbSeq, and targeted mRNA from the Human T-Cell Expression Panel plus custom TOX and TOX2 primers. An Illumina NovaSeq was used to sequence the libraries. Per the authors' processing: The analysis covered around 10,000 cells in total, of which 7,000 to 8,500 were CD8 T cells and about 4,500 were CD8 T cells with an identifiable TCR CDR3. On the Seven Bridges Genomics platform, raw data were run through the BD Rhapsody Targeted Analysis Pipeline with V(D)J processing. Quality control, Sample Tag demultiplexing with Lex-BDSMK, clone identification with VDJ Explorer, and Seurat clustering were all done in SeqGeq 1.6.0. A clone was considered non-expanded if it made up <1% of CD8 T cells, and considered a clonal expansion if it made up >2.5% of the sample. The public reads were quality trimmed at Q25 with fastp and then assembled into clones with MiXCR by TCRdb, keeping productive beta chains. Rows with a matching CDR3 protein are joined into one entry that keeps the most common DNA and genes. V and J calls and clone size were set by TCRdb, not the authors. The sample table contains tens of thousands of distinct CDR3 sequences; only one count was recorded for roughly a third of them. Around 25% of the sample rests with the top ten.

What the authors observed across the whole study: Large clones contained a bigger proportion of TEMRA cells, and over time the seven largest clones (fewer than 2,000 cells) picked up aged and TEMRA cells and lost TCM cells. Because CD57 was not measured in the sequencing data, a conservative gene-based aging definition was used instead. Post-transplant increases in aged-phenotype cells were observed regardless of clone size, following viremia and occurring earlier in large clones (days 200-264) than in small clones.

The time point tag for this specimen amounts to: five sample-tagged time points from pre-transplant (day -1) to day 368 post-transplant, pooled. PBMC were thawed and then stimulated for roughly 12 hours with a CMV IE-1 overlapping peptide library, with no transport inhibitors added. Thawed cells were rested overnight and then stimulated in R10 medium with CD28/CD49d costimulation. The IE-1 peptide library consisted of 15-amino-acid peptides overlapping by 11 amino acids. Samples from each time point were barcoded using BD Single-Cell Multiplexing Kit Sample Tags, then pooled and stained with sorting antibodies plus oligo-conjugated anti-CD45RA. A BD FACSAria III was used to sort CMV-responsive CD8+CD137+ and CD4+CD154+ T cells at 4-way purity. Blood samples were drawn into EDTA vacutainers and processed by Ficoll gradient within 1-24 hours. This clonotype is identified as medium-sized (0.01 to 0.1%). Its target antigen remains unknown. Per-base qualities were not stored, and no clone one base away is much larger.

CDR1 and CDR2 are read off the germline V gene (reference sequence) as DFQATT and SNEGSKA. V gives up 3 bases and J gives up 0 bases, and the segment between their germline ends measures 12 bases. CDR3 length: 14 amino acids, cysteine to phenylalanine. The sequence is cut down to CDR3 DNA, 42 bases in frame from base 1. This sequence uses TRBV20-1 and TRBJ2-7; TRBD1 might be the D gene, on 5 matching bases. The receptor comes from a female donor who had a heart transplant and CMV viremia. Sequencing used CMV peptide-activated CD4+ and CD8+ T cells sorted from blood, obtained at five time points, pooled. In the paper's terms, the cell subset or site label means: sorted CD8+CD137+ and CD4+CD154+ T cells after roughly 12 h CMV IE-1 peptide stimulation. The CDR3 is CSASGAKSSYEQYF. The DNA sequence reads TGCAGTGCTAGTGGGGCCAAGAGCTCCTACGAGCAGTACTTC.